This T cell receptor beta chain originates from a study of T cell repertoires in cytomegalovirus infection. Study context: As its CMV epitopes, the study selected recently identified HLA-C-restricted and well-studied HLA-B-restricted targets.

CDR1 and CDR2 (germline): DFQATT, SNEGSKA (reference sequence). The CDR3 length is 18 residues. The trim removed 3 bases at V and 0 bases at J, leaving 12 bases unmatched. Concerning this clonotype: Its antigen is still unknown.

TCRdb re-called the reads with MiXCR, one entry per CDR3 protein. Among 350,000 to 400,000 distinct CDR3 sequences, roughly 34% were seen once, and the ten largest hold 13%. The sequence was collected from a human donor in good health (CMV status not recorded). Some clones in this sample may be carry-over from other donors' samples. Specimen: cultured PBMCs, collected from culture after CMV antigen stimulation. This chain links TRBV20-1 with TRBJ2-5; 11 bases agree with TRBD2. The CDR3 nucleotides read TGCAGTGCTAGCGCCGGGACTAGCGGAGGGGGCTACCAAGAGACCCAGTACTTC. It translates to CSASAGTSGGGYQETQYF.